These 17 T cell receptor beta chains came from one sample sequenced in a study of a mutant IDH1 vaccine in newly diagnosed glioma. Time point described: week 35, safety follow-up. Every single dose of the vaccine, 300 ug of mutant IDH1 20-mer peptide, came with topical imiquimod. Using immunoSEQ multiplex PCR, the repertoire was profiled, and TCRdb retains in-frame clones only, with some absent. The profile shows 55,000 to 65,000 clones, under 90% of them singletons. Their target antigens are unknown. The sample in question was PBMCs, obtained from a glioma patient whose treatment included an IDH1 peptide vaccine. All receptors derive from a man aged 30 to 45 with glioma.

The CDR3 DNA follows: TGTGCCAGCAGCCGATCCCAGGGGGCGCAGGGCTACACCTTC. Protein sequence: CASSRSQGAQGYTF. The chain recombines TRBV7-9 with TRBJ1-2; 8 bases align to TRBD1. The CDR3 is 14 residues long. Germline V gives CDR1 SEHNR, CDR2 FQNEAQ (reference sequence). J gave up 8 bases and V 5 bases, and 10 bases lay outside the gene matches. Full variable domain (remainder filled in from reference TRBV7-9 and TRBJ1-2): DTGVSQNPRHKITKRGQNVTFRCDPISEHNRLYWYRQTLGQGPEFLTYFQNEAQLEKSRLLSDRFSAERPKGSFSTLEIQRTEQGDSAMYLCASSRSQGAQGYTFGSGTRLTVV.

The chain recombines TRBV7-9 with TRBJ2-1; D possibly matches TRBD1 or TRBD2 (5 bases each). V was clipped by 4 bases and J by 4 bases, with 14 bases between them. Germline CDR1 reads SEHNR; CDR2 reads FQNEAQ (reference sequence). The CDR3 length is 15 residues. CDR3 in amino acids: CASSSVGDPYNEQFF. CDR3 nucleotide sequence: TGTGCCAGCAGCTCCGTCGGGGACCCGTACAATGAGCAGTTCTTC. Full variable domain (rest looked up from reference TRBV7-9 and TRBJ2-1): DTGVSQNPRHKITKRGQNVTFRCDPISEHNRLYWYRQTLGQGPEFLTYFQNEAQLEKSRLLSDRFSAERPKGSFSTLEIQRTEQGDSAMYLCASSSVGDPYNEQFFGPGTRLTVL.

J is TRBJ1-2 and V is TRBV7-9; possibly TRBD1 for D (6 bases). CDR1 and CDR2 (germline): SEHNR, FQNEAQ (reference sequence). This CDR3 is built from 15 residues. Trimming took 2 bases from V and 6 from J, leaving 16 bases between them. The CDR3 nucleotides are TGTGCCAGCAGCTTATGGAAGGGGGGCGCGAATGGCTACACCTTC. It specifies CASSLWKGGANGYTF.

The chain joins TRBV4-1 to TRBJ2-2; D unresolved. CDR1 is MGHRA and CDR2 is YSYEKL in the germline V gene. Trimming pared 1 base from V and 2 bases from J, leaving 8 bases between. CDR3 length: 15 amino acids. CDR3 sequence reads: CASSQGQGNTGELFF. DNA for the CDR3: TGCGCCAGCAGCCAAGGTCAAGGAAACACCGGGGAGCTGTTTTTT.

CDR3 region: CASSLSHKGSGANVLTF. CDR3 nucleotide sequence: TGTGCCAGCAGCTTATCACATAAGGGCTCTGGGGCCAACGTCCTGACTTTC. The chain recombines TRBV7-2 with TRBJ2-6; D remains unclear. There are 17 residues in the CDR3. Germline CDR1 SGHTA, CDR2 FQGNSA. The V and J ends lost 2 bases and 0 bases respectively, with 11 bases between them.

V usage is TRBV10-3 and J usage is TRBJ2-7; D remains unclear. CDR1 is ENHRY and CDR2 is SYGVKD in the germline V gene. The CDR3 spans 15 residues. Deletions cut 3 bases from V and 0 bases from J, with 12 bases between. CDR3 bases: TGTGCCATCAGTGACCCCAGGCGCAGCTCCTACGAGCAGTACTTC. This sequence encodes CAISDPRRSSYEQYF.

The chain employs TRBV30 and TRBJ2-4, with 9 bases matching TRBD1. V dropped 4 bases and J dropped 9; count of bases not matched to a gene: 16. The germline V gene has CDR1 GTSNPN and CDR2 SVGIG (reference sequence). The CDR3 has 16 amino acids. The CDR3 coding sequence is TGTGCCTGGAATAGTTACAGGGGGCTGCTCCCGGCCATTCAGTACTTC. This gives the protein CAWNSYRGLLPAIQYF.

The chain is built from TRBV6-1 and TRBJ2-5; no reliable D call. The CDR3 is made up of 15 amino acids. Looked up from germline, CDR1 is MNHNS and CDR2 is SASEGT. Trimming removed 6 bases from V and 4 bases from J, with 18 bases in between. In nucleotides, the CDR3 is TGTGCCAGCAGCCTGGCCTATTCGGTAGGAGAGACCCAGTACTTC. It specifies CASSLAYSVGETQYF.

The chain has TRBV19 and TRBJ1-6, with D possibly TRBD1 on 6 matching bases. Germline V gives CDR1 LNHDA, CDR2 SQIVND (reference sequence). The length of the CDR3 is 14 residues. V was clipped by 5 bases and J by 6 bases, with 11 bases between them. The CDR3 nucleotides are TGTGCCAGTAGTCAAGGACAGCTTAATTCACCCCTCCACTTT. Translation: CASSQGQLNSPLHF.

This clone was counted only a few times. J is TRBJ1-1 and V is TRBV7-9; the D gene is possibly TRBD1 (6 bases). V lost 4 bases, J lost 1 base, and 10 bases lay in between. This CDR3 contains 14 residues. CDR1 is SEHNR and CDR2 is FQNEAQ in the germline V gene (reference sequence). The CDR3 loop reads CASSSGQQNTEAFF. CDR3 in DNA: TGTGCCAGCAGCTCCGGACAGCAGAACACTGAAGCTTTCTTT.

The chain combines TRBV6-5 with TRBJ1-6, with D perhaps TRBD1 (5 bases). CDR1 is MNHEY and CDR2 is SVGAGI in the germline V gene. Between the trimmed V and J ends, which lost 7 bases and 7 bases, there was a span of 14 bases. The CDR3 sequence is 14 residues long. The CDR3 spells CASIPPGRNSPLHF. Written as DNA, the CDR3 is TGTGCCAGCATCCCACCAGGGCGGAATTCACCCCTCCACTTT.

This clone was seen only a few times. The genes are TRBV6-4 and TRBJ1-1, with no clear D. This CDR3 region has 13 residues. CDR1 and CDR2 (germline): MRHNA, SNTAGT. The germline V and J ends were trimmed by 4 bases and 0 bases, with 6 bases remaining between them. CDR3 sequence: CASSVTVNTEAFF. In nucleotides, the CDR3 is TGTGCCAGCAGTGTTACGGTGAACACTGAAGCTTTCTTT.

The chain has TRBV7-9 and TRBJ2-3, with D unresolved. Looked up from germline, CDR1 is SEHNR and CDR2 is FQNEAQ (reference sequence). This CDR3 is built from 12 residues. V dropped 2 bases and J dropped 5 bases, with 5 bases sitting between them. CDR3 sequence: CASSLPLDTQYF. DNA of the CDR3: TGTGCCAGCAGCTTACCGCTAGATACGCAGTATTTT.

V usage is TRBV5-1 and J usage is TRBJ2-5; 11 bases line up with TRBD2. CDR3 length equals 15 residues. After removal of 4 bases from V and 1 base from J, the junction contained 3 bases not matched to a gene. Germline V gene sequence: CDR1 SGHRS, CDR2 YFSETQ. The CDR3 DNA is TGCGCCAGCAGCGTTAGCGGGGGGGGCCAAGAGACCCAGTACTTC. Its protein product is CASSVSGGGQETQYF.

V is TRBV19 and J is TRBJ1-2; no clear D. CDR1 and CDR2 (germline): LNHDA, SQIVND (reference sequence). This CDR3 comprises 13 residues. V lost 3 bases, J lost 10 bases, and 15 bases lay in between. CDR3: CASSMTTLLDYTF. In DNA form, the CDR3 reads TGTGCCAGTAGTATGACCACGCTCCTTGACTACACCTTC.

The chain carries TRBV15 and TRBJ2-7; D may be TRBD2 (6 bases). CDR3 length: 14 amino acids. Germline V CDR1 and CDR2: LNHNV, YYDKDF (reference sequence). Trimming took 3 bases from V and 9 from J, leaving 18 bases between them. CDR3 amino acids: CATSRQLAGTRQYF. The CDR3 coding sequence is TGTGCCACCAGCAGGCAATTGGCGGGGACTCGGCAGTACTTC.

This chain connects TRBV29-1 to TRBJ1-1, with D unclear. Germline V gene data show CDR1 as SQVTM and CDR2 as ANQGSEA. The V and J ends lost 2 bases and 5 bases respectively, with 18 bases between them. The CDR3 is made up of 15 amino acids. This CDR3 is CSVENPTRVGTEAFF. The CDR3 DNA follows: TGCAGCGTTGAAAACCCGACAAGGGTGGGTACTGAAGCTTTCTTT.